These 6 T cell receptor beta chains originate from one sample sequenced in a study of identical twins. TCRdb independently ran MiXCR on the 5' RACE reads; one entry per CDR3 protein. The sample consists of about 790,000 distinct CDR3 sequences, 15% to 20% of them appearing once. This sample was also put to use in a study of T cells expressing NK-cell markers.

The sequenced sample was PBMCs. These receptors were obtained from a woman younger than 30 in good health.

This clonotype showed up just a few times. This rearrangement joins TRBV5-1 to TRBJ2-7; unclear D gene. V was pared by 2 bases and J by 2 bases, with 14 bases between. This CDR3 has 15 amino acids. Per germline, CDR1 SGHRS and CDR2 YFSETQ. DNA of the CDR3: TGCGCCAGCAGCTTCTCAACGGGCGGTACCTACGAGCAGTACTTC. As protein: CASSFSTGGTYEQYF.

The chain carries TRBV10-3 and TRBJ1-1; D ambiguous. The CDR3 is 14 residues long. Germline loops: CDR1 ENHRY, CDR2 SYGVKD. V shed 6 bases and J shed 1 base, with 12 bases lying between them. CDR3 protein: CAIRLTTKNTEAFF. The CDR3 DNA follows: TGTGCCATCAGATTAACAACTAAGAACACTGAAGCTTTCTTT.

The chain couples TRBV5-6 to TRBJ2-1; D is unresolved. Germline V gene sequence: CDR1 SGHDT, CDR2 YYEEEE. CDR3 length: 14 residues. Trimming cost V 2 bases and J 6 bases, with 12 bases left between them. CDR3 in amino acids: CASSLNDRVNEQFF. CDR3 in DNA: TGTGCCAGCAGCTTAAACGACCGAGTCAATGAGCAGTTCTTC.

The V and J genes are TRBV5-1 and TRBJ1-2, with D perhaps TRBD1 (6 bases). V was pared by 7 bases and J by 0 bases, with 10 bases between. The CDR3 is made up of 13 amino acids. Germline V gene sequence: CDR1 SGHRS, CDR2 YFSETQ. The chain's CDR3 is CASSDSPNYGYTF. The CDR3 nucleotides read TGCGCCAGCTCGGACAGTCCTAACTATGGCTACACCTTC.

The rearrangement joins TRBV3-1 to TRBJ1-1; D is perhaps TRBD1 (6 bases). The V gene lost 2 bases and the J gene lost 8 bases, with 12 bases spanning the gap. The CDR3 totals 13 residues. Germline lookup yields CDR1 LGHDT and CDR2 YNNKEL (reference sequence). The CDR3 region is CASSQIQGREAFF. CDR3 in DNA: TGTGCCAGCAGCCAAATCCAGGGGAGGGAAGCTTTCTTT.

There are a few counts of this clonotype. This chain connects TRBV4-3 to TRBJ2-1; D might be TRBD1 (6 bases). Trimming took 3 bases from V and 7 from J, leaving 13 bases between them. The germline V gene has CDR1 LGHNA and CDR2 YSLEER. The CDR3 is 14 amino acids. CDR3 coding DNA: TGCGCCAGCAGCCACACCGCTAGGGGGAATGAGCAGTTCTTC. It is translated as CASSHTARGNEQFF.